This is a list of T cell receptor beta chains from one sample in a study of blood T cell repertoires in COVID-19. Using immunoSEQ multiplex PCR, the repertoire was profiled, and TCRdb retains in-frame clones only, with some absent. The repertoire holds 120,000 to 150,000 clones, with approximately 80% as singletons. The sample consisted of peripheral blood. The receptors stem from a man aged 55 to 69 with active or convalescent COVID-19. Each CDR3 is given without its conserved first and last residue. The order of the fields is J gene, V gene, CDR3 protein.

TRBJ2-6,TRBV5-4,ASSLNRARPGANVLT
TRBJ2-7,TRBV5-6,ASSLPGNEQY
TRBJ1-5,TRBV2,ASRMRGGNSNQPQH
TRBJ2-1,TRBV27,ASHPGLAGGEKDNEQF
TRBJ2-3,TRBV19,ASRTRESADTQY
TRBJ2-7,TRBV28,ASSWRRGEQY
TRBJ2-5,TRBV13,ASSPRGQRQETQY
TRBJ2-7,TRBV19,ASSIRLAELYEQY
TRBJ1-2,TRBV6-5,ASNPREGTVRS
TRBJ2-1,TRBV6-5,ASQREGSYNEQF
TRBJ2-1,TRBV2,ASSEDRDDEQF
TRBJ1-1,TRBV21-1,ASSIRPGRTF
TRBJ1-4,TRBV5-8,ASSSYSAGTGIEKLF
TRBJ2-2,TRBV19,ASSIRGGGELF
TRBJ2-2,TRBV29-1,SVGGGRAGELF
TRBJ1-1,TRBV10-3,AISESDREAF
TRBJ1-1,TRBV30,ALSSGAGTEAF
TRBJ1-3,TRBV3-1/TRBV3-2,ASSLGSSGNTIY
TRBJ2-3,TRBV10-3,ATSLGDTQY
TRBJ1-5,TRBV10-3,AISESGTDNQPQH
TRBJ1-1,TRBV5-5,ASSLQGSNTEAF
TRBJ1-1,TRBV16,ASSQSNPRTEAF
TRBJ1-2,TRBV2,ASRDDRNNYGYT
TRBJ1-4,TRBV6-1,ASSDPTTNEKLF
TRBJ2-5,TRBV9,ASSVPLQGLEETQY
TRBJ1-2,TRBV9,ASSVDPGGYT
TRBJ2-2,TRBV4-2,ASSQPGLTNTGELF
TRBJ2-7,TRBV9,ASSVSGSGDEQY
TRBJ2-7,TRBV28,ASTDPGHNEQY
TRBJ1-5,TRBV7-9,ASSPSGTGEGPQH
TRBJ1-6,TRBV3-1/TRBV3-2,ASSQGAGASVRALH
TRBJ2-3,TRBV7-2,ASSLLGGSTDTQY
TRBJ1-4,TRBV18,ASSPPWTATNEKLF
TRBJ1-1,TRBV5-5,ASERWGNTEAF
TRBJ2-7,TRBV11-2,ASSPGTSGGEQY
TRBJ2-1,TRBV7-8,ASSLARLAGHEQF
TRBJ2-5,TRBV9,ASSVEQGGETQY
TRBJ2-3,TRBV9,ASSAGLSADTQY
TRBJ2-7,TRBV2,ASSEIPYEQY
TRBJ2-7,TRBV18,ASSPSGTGWTYEQY
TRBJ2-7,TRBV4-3,ASSQGDRGSYEQY
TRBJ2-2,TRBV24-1,ATAMTYANTGELF
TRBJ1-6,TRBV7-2,ASTKGQGRLSLH
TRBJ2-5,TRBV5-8,ASSFRTGGLGKETQY
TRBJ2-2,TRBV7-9,ASSPRRSGNSGELF
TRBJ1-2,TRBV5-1,ASSFFDRDFPYGYT
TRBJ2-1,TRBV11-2,ASSLVTGLINEQF
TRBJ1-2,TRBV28,ASLQGAGYT
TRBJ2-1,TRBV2,ASSEALEGNEQF
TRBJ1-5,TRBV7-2,ASSLAQGTGKPQH
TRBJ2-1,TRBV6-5,ASSYYLAGGNEQF
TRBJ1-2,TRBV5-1,ASSLVDREYGYT